The source of this T cell receptor beta chain is a study of vaccination and CD4 T cells after COVID-19. Study-level information: The convalescents included six males and four females, and among them two were Hispanic while seven were Caucasian. Stimulation used overlapping spike peptides from SARS-CoV-2, HCoV-NL63, HCoV-OC43 and HCoV-229E.

This CDR3 has 15 residues. Trimming took 8 bases from V and 10 from J; bases not matched to a gene: 13. Per germline, CDR1 MNHNS and CDR2 SASEGT. With the Oncomine TCR Beta short-read assay, DNA from cultured CD4+ T cells was sequenced. Genomic DNA was isolated from CD4+ T cells that had been cultured. TCRdb ran MiXCR on the PCR reads and lists one entry per CDR3 protein. The repertoire consists of over 7,500 distinct CDR3 sequences, with under 35% occurring once and the leading ten covering more than 15%. About this clonotype: Its antigen is currently unknown.

Regarding treatment: roughly 10-day PBMC culture with coronavirus spike peptide pools or control peptides (ViraFEST assay). Unexposed donor CD4+ T cells predated the COVID-19 pandemic, collected 2011-2018. The rearrangement links TRBV6-1 to TRBJ1-6; 8 bases fit TRBD1. Sample: CD4+ T cells from blood, cultured in vitro. This TCR was recovered from a human donor in good health. Written as DNA, the CDR3 is TGTGCCAGCTACAGCTGGACAGGGATGGGGTCACCCCTCCACTTT. It translates to CASYSWTGMGSPLHF.